This TCR beta chain was profiled in a study of CD8 T cells in ankylosing spondylitis. Whole-study results and caveats: Characteristic of ankylosing spondylitis blood, it appeared, was a TCR beta motif comprising several highly homologous variants. Disease-linked clones bore a CD8+ phenotype and were relatively rare in peripheral blood.

The CDR3 spans 14 residues. Trimming left V 6 bases short and J 7 bases short, with 18 bases between. Germline V gene data show CDR1 as MNHNS and CDR2 as SASEGT. Worth noting for this clonotype: Its antigen is as yet unknown.

TCRdb called the 5' RACE reads again in MiXCR, with one record for every CDR3 protein. The data show 250,000 to 350,000 distinct CDR3 sequences, 20% seen once. The sequence came from a male donor with ankylosing spondylitis or in good health (not recorded which). The chain uses TRBV6-1 and TRBJ1-2; D may be TRBD1 (5 bases). The specimen sequenced was blood, either unsorted or a sorted T cell fraction (not recorded which). CDR3 region: CASSPGIRSSGYTF. The CDR3 DNA follows: TGTGCCAGCAGCCCAGGGATTAGAAGCTCTGGCTACACCTTC.